This TCR beta chain was retrieved from a study of T cell responses to AZD1222 COVID-19 vaccine. Study-wide points: Repertoire sampling occurred only after the peak T cell response.

The CDR3 length is 15 residues. The germline gives CDR1 SGHDT, CDR2 YYEEEE. V gave up 0 bases and J gave up 4 bases, with 10 bases separating them. In the case of this clone: Its antigen is currently unknown.

Generated by immunoSEQ multiplex PCR, the TCRdb table keeps only in-frame clones and is missing some. The data show around 130,000 clones, 80% to 90% seen once. The sequenced sample was peripheral blood, obtained on day 0 of AZD1222 vaccination. The rearrangement links TRBV5-6 to TRBJ1-4, with D hard to call. The receptor was derived from an adult in good health. CDR3 coding DNA: TGTGCCAGCAGCTTGGTTGGCGGCCTTAATGAAAAACTGTTTTTT. Its translation: CASSLVGGLNEKLFF.